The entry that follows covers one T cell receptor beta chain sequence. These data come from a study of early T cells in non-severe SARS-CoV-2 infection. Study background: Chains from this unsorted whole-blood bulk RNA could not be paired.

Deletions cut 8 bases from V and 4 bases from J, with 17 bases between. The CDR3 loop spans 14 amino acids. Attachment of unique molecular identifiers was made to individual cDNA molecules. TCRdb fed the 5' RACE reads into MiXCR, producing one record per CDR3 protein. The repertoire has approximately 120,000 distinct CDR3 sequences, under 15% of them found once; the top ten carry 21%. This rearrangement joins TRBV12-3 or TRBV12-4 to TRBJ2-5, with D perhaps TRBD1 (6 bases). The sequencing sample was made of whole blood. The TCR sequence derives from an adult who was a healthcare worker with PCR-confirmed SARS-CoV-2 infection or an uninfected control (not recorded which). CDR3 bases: TGTGCCAGCTCACCCGACAGGCGGATAGAGACCCAGTACTTC. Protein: CASSPDRRIETQYF.